Detailed here is one TCR beta chain. Its antigen is as yet unknown. Once extracted for a subset, genomic DNA was divided evenly among several immunoSEQ plates. Data came from immunoSEQ multiplex PCR; TCRdb stores just in-frame clones and leaves some out. The sample has around 620,000 clones, approximately 95% seen once. Naive CD8 populations comprised CD45RO-negative cells positively selected for CCR7, excluding terminally differentiated effector memory CD45RA+ cells. Germline V gene data show CDR1 as SGHRS and CDR2 as YFSETQ. This CDR3 has 15 residues. The germline V and J ends were trimmed by 4 bases and 3 bases, with 17 bases remaining between them. This entry is derived from a study of shared clonotypes between healthy human individuals. On the study more broadly: CD4 naive cells filled three plates per donor, CD4 memory three, CD8 naive two and CD8 memory one.

Study outcomes and limitations: The generation probabilities recorded for non-shared clonotypes fell below those of clonotypes shared by all four donors.

The receptor's source is a woman younger than 45 in good health. Sequenced sample: naive CD8+ T cells sorted from blood. The chain is built from TRBV5-1 and TRBJ2-7; tentatively, D is TRBD1 or TRBD2 (5 bases each). This CDR3 reads CASSLRPAGSYEQYF. CDR3 coding DNA: TGCGCCAGCAGCCTCCGCCCGGCAGGGAGCTACGAGCAGTACTTC.